The 14 T cell receptor beta chains listed next were all sequenced from one sample in a study of shared clonotypes between healthy human individuals. Clones were read by immunoSEQ multiplex PCR, and TCRdb kept only the in-frame ones, dropping some. Among 530,000 or so clones listed, about three quarters were seen once. The sample taken for sequencing was PBMCs. Receptor source: a woman in her thirties or forties in good health. Some clones in this sample may be carry-over from other donors' samples.

This clone has more than one count but fewer than ten. The chain uses TRBV19 and TRBJ1-3, with no clear D. Germline V gene data show CDR1 as LNHDA and CDR2 as SQIVND (reference sequence). Trimming cost V 11 bases and J 0 bases, with 5 bases left between them. The CDR3 length is 11 residues. CDR3 nucleotides: TGTGCCGCAGGCTCTGGAAACACCATATATTTT. As protein: CAAGSGNTIYF.

The chain employs TRBV19 and TRBJ1-4; weak D call: TRBD1 (5 bases). The CDR3 totals 13 residues. V lost 3 bases to trimming and J lost 11 bases, with 13 bases between them. Looked up from germline, CDR1 is LNHDA and CDR2 is SQIVND (reference sequence). The DNA of the CDR3 is TGTGCCAGTAGTATGGGTGACAGTGGGAAACTGTTTTTT. This translates into CASSMGDSGKLFF.

This rearrangement joins TRBV6-1 to TRBJ2-7; 7 bases map to TRBD1. CDR1 and CDR2 from the germline V gene are MNHNS and SASEGT. V shed 3 bases, J shed 4 bases, and the junction held 3 bases outside the gene matches. The CDR3 spans 13 residues. CDR3 in DNA: TGTGCCAGCAGTGAGGTCAGGGGGTACGAGCAGTACTTC. It is translated as CASSEVRGYEQYF.

V is TRBV5-1 and J is TRBJ2-5, with D perhaps TRBD1 (8 bases). Germline-derived CDR1 and CDR2 are SGHRS and YFSETQ. The V gene lost 4 bases and the J gene lost 3 bases, with 19 bases spanning the gap. The CDR3 contains 16 residues. The CDR3 nucleotides are TGCGCCAGCAGCCTTAGGACAGGGAGGGGAGAAGAGACCCAGTACTTC. Translated: CASSLRTGRGEETQYF.

Ten or more counts support this clone. The same CDR3 is also encoded by other DNA sequences in this sample. V gene TRBV5-1 combines with J gene TRBJ2-5; 9 bases match TRBD1. The ends lost 2 bases at V and 5 bases at J; junction bases unmatched: 4. The CDR3 is 14 residues long. Germline CDR1 is SGHRS and CDR2 is YFSETQ. The CDR3 is CASSLQGAGETQYF. The CDR3 DNA follows: TGCGCCAGCAGCTTACAGGGGGCAGGGGAGACCCAGTACTTC.

The V gene is TRBV30, the J gene TRBJ2-3; weak D call: TRBD2 (6 bases). The V end was cut by 5 bases, the J end by 1 base, with 13 bases between. CDR3 length: 14 amino acids. CDR1 and CDR2 from the germline V gene are GTSNPN and SVGIG (reference sequence). The CDR3 nucleotides read TGTGCCTGGTCGCCGGGACTGCGCACAGATACGCAGTATTTT. Residues: CAWSPGLRTDTQYF. Filled out from reference TRBV30 and TRBJ2-3, the complete variable domain reads SQTIHQWPATLVQPVGSPLSLECTVEGTSNPNLYWYRQAAGRGLQLLFYSVGIGQISSEVPQNLSASRPQDRQFILSSKKLLLSDSGFYLCAWSPGLRTDTQYFGPGTRLTVL.

The chain recombines TRBV11-3 with TRBJ2-7, with D maybe TRBD2 (6 bases). CDR3 length equals 13 residues. Trimming stripped 5 bases from V and 2 bases from J, with 10 bases between. CDR1 and CDR2 (germline): SGHNT, YENEEA. The CDR3 DNA reads TGTGCCAGCAGCCCCGGGAGTACCTACGAGCAGTACTTC. Translation gives CASSPGSTYEQYF. The full variable domain, completed using reference TRBV11-3 and TRBJ2-7, is EAGVVQSPRYKIIEKKQPVAFWCNPISGHNTLYWYLQNLGQGPELLIRYENEEAVDDSQLPKDRFSAERLKGVDSTLKIQPAELGDSAVYLCASSPGSTYEQYFGPGTRLTVT.

The rearrangement uses TRBV9 and TRBJ1-1, with 9 bases aligning to TRBD1. This CDR3 contains 15 residues. Germline trimming cut 0 bases from V and 3 bases from J; bases unmatched to any gene: 3. Per germline, CDR1 SGDLS and CDR2 YYNGEE. The CDR3 loop reads CASSVGQGDDTEAFF. The CDR3 nucleotides are TGTGCCAGCAGCGTAGGACAGGGGGATGACACTGAAGCTTTCTTT.

The V gene is TRBV6-5, the J gene TRBJ2-7, with no clear D. This CDR3 region has 14 residues. The V end lost 4 bases, the J end lost 1 base, and 11 bases lay between the germline ends. The germline gives CDR1 MNHEY, CDR2 SVGAGI. Here the CDR3 DNA reads TGTGCCAGCAGTTCCCTGCCGCGTTCCTACGAGCAGTACTTC. Its protein product is CASSSLPRSYEQYF.

The chain has TRBV28 and TRBJ2-4, with D tentatively TRBD2 (7 bases). V lost 5 bases to trimming and J lost 0 bases, with 14 bases between them. The germline gives CDR1 MDHEN, CDR2 SYDVKM. CDR3 length equals 16 residues. CDR3 DNA: TGTGCCAGCAGTATCTTGGGGGGGCGAGCCAAAAACATTCAGTACTTC. Residues: CASSILGGRAKNIQYF.

The rearrangement links TRBV4-3 to TRBJ2-3; D unclear. Trimming took 0 bases from V and 1 from J, leaving 5 bases between them. The CDR3 runs to 14 residues. Germline CDR1 is LGHNA and CDR2 is YSLEER. The CDR3 coding sequence is TGCGCCAGCAGCCAAGATGTGGGCACAGATACGCAGTATTTT. This gives the protein CASSQDVGTDTQYF.

The J gene is TRBJ2-2, the V gene TRBV7-8; D perhaps matches TRBD1 (6 bases). The CDR3 is made up of 16 amino acids. V was clipped by 8 bases and J by 6 bases, with 22 bases between them. From germline, CDR1 is SGHVS and CDR2 FQNEAQ. As DNA, the CDR3 is TGTGCCAGCGGAATCATGGGACAATTGTCCTCCGGGGAGCTGTTTTTT. Its translation is CASGIMGQLSSGELFF.

There are a few counts of this clone. The chain employs TRBV4-1 and TRBJ1-5, with a weak D call TRBD1 (6 bases). V shed 2 bases and J shed 0 bases, with 8 bases lying between them. The CDR3 spans 15 residues. The germline gives CDR1 MGHRA, CDR2 YSYEKL. CDR3 sequence reads: CASSQQGLSNQPQHF. CDR3 sequence (DNA): TGCGCCAGCAGCCAACAGGGGCTTAGCAATCAGCCCCAGCATTTT.

The V gene is TRBV2, the J gene TRBJ2-7; 7 nucleotides line up with TRBD2. The ends lost 4 bases at V and 1 base at J; junction bases unmatched: 4. The CDR3 spans 14 residues. The germline V gene has CDR1 SNHLY and CDR2 FYNNEI. CDR3 sequence reads: CASSVRTRSYEQYF. The CDR3 DNA reads TGTGCCAGCAGTGTTCGGACTAGGTCCTACGAGCAGTACTTC.